This paragraph reports one T cell receptor (beta chain). Within the sample, other DNA sequences also encode this same CDR3. These data come from a study of blood T cell repertoires in COVID-19. At the level of the study: Material from acute and convalescent COVID-19 was sourced from the United States, Italy and Spain.

Recruits, aged about 18 to 95 years, lived in 24 US areas. Participants' reported clinical history set cohort assignment. In Cohort 3, a recovered donor had either two negative PCRs, clearance, or symptom resolution. There are 12 residues in the CDR3. In germline, CDR1 is MDHEN, CDR2 SYDVKM. V dropped 1 base and J dropped 6 bases, with 5 bases sitting between them. Sequenced by immunoSEQ multiplex PCR; TCRdb stores in-frame clones only, minus some. The sample lists about 270,000 clones, 85% to 90% seen once, with about 2.2% in the top ten. Sequencing input: PBMCs or T cells enriched from blood (not recorded which). The receptor was isolated from a woman aged 18-29 years who had recovered from COVID-19. The chain is built from TRBV28 and TRBJ2-3, with D hard to call. For the CDR3, the DNA is TGTGCCAGCAGTTTATTCGGGGATACGCAGTATTTT. Protein product: CASSLFGDTQYF.